This entry lists 20 T cell receptor beta chains sequenced from one sample in a study of patients and donors after allogeneic stem cell transplantation. MiXCR, run by TCRdb on the RT-PCR reads, gives a single entry per CDR3 protein. The table has roughly 230,000 distinct CDR3 sequences, 14% seen once. Sample: blood, either unsorted or a sorted T cell fraction (not recorded which). The receptors stem from a human donor who was either an allogeneic HSCT recipient or a stem cell or donor lymphocyte infusion donor (not recorded which). It is not recorded whose cells these are; they may come from a transplant donor.

V and J are TRBV12-3 or TRBV12-4 and TRBJ2-3; D uncertain. This CDR3 is built from 13 residues. V lost 3 bases and J 6 bases, leaving 10 bases between the germline ends. DNA of the CDR3: TGTGCCAGCAGTTTGGTTGAAGGGGATACGCAGTATTTT. Translated, it gives CASSLVEGDTQYF.

This clonotype was observed many times. This rearrangement joins TRBV7-2 to TRBJ1-6; D call uncertain. CDR3 length: 15 amino acids. Germline V gene sequence: CDR1 SGHTA, CDR2 FQGNSA. The V gene lost 1 base and the J gene lost 7 bases, with 11 bases spanning the gap. As DNA, the CDR3 is TGTGCCAGCAGCTTAGAGGGTAGGGTGAATTCACCCCTCCACTTT. It specifies CASSLEGRVNSPLHF.

The table lists this clonotype with many counts. The chain couples TRBV29-1 to TRBJ1-1; D unresolved. Germline values: CDR1 SQVTM, CDR2 ANQGSEA. The CDR3 runs 14 residues. Trimming pared 7 bases from V and 4 bases from J, leaving 19 bases between. CDR3 amino acids: CSGLSRGTGTEAFF. Here the CDR3 DNA reads TGCAGCGGCCTATCTCGGGGTACGGGCACTGAAGCTTTCTTT. The variable domain in full, with the rest retrieved from reference TRBV29-1 and TRBJ1-1, is SAVISQKPSRDICQRGTSLTIQCQVDSQVTMMFWYRQQPGQSLTLIATANQGSEATYESGFVIDKFPISRPNLTFSTLTVSNMSPEDSSIYLCSGLSRGTGTEAFFGQGTRLTVV.

V usage is TRBV11-2 and J usage is TRBJ2-5; 15 nucleotides agree with TRBD2. V was clipped by 5 bases and J by 5 bases; unmatched bases: 6. Per the germline V gene, CDR1 is SGHAT and CDR2 is FQNNGV. The CDR3 runs to 16 residues. For the CDR3, the DNA is TGTGCCAGCAGCCACGGACTAGCGGGAGGGCCTGAGACCCAGTACTTC. Translation: CASSHGLAGGPETQYF.

This clonotype was counted only a few times. The chain couples TRBV7-2 to TRBJ2-7; D possibly corresponds to TRBD2 (6 bases). This CDR3 is built from 16 residues. Germline CDR1 reads SGHTA; CDR2 reads FQGNSA. Between the trimmed V and J ends, which lost 1 base and 0 bases, there was a span of 13 bases. The CDR3 nucleotides read TGTGCCAGCAGCTTAGACGGGGGTGGTATCTCCTACGAGCAGTACTTC. Encoded protein: CASSLDGGGISYEQYF.

There are a few counts of this clonotype. The chain is built from TRBV4-2 and TRBJ1-2, with TRBD1 matching 8 bases. The CDR3 extends over 15 amino acids. V shed 2 bases and J 2 bases; nucleotides not matched to a gene: 4. The germline gives CDR1 LGHNA, CDR2 YNFKEQ. CDR3 in DNA: TGTGCCAGCAGCCAAATAGGACAGGGAAACTATGGCTACACCTTC. This translates into CASSQIGQGNYGYTF.

This clonotype occurred a few times. The chain recombines TRBV5-1 with TRBJ2-7; possibly TRBD2 for D (5 bases). The CDR3 is made up of 14 amino acids. V lost 0 bases and J lost 5, with 12 bases in between. Germline CDR1 reads SGHRS; CDR2 reads YFSETQ. The CDR3 nucleotides read TGCGCCAGCAGCTTGGACGGCCCCGGGGACGAGCAGTACTTC. Protein: CASSLDGPGDEQYF.

The sample holds a few counts of this clonotype. V and J are TRBV27 and TRBJ2-5, with 7 bases that match TRBD2. This CDR3 is built from 15 residues. The germline CDR1 and CDR2 sequences are MNHEY and SMNVEV (reference sequence). The trim removed 5 bases at V and 5 bases at J, leaving 11 bases unmatched. The CDR3, as DNA: TGTGCCAGCAGTCCCCGGGGAGGGTTTAGGGAGACCCAGTACTTC. It specifies CASSPRGGFRETQYF.

In DNA, the CDR3 is TGCAGCGTAGCGACGGAGAACTATGGCTACACCTTC. Translated: CSVATENYGYTF. The chain has TRBV29-1 and TRBJ1-2; D remains ambiguous. The CDR3 has 12 amino acids. V lost 6 bases and J lost 2, with 10 bases in between. The V gene's germline CDR1 is SQVTM and CDR2 ANQGSEA.

CDR3 residues: CASSQVIRTTNYGYTF. CDR3 in DNA: TGTGCCAGCAGCCAAGTCATCAGGACAACTAACTATGGCTACACCTTC. This chain links TRBV4-2 with TRBJ1-2, with D perhaps matching TRBD1 (5 bases). CDR1 LGHNA and CDR2 YNFKEQ come from the germline V gene. The CDR3 consists of 16 residues. With 1 base removed from V and 0 bases from J, the gap between germline ends came to 12 bases.

This clonotype appeared many times. J is TRBJ2-7 and V is TRBV12-3 or TRBV12-4; possible D gene TRBD2, 5 bases. The CDR3 totals 15 residues. The V and J ends lost 3 bases and 1 base respectively, with 13 bases between them. CDR3 coding DNA: TGTGCCAGCAGTTTTGGGGTGGGAGCGTCCTACGAGCAGTACTTC. Encoded protein: CASSFGVGASYEQYF.

This clonotype was recorded a few times. This chain joins TRBV12-3 or TRBV12-4 and TRBJ1-6, with TRBD1 matching over 7 bases. V trimming: 3 bases; J trimming: 8 bases; junction bases outside the gene matches: 10. The CDR3 sequence is 16 residues long. CDR3 residues: CASSFWGPGGYSPLHF. The DNA for the CDR3 is TGTGCCAGCAGTTTCTGGGGTCCAGGGGGGTATTCACCCCTCCACTTT.

J is TRBJ2-1 and V is TRBV27; 10 nucleotides line up with TRBD1. The CDR3 length is 17 residues. CDR1 is MNHEY and CDR2 is SMNVEV in the germline V gene (reference sequence). The J segment lost 0 bases and the V segment lost 3 bases, leaving 5 bases of the junction unmatched. The CDR3 protein is CASSLRQGARSYNEQFF. The CDR3 nucleotides read TGTGCCAGCAGTTTGCGACAGGGGGCTCGCTCCTACAATGAGCAGTTCTTC.

The gene calls are TRBV18 and TRBJ1-1; 7 bases map to TRBD1. This CDR3 spans 15 amino acids. In germline, CDR1 is KGHSH, CDR2 LQKENI. The J segment lost 3 bases and the V segment lost 2 bases, leaving 6 bases of the junction unmatched. DNA of the CDR3: TGTGCCAGCTCACCAGGGAGGGGGCGAGACACTGAAGCTTTCTTT. Translation gives CASSPGRGRDTEAFF.

The chain carries TRBV20-1 and TRBJ1-3, with unresolved D. The ends were cut back, 1 base at V and 8 bases at J, with 9 bases in the middle. The germline CDR1 and CDR2 sequences are DFQATT and SNEGSKA (reference sequence). This CDR3 has 12 amino acids. The DNA for the CDR3 is TGCAGTGCTAGAGTATCCGGAGACACCATATATTTT. This codes for CSARVSGDTIYF.

This clonotype appeared many times. The chain links TRBV27 to TRBJ2-1, with D maybe TRBD2 (6 bases). Germline V gives CDR1 MNHEY, CDR2 SMNVEV (reference sequence). With 5 bases removed from V and 5 bases from J, the gap between germline ends came to 22 bases. This CDR3 comprises 17 residues. CDR3 sequence (DNA): TGTGCCAGCAGTCCCACCTTGTGGGGGGTCGGAGACAATGAGCAGTTCTTC. Its translation: CASSPTLWGVGDNEQFF.

The V and J genes are TRBV9 and TRBJ1-1; D is unclear. The V gene lost 0 bases and the J gene lost 11 bases, with 14 bases spanning the gap. The germline V gene has CDR1 SGDLS and CDR2 YYNGEE. CDR3 size: 13 residues. Written as DNA, the CDR3 is TGTGCCAGCAGCGTAGACCCCTACTCGGGGGCTTTCTTT. Amino acid sequence: CASSVDPYSGAFF.

This clonotype was detected only a few times. The chain uses TRBV2 and TRBJ2-5; 12 positions match TRBD1. Germline assignment: CDR1 SNHLY and CDR2 FYNNEI. J was trimmed by 4 bases and V by 4 bases; bases with no gene match: 4. The CDR3 contains 15 residues. The CDR3, as DNA: TGTGCCAGCAGTGGGGACAGGGGGCCGAGAGAGACCCAGTACTTC. Its protein product is CASSGDRGPRETQYF.

This clonotype was recorded many times. The chain recombines TRBV6-5 with TRBJ2-3; D tentatively fits TRBD1 or TRBD2 (6 bases each). The CDR3 spans 15 residues. Germline assignment: CDR1 MNHEY and CDR2 SVGAGI. The V end lost 0 bases, the J end lost 1 base, and 8 bases lay between the germline ends. Here the CDR3 reads CASSYSGGRTDTQYF. CDR3 DNA sequence: TGTGCCAGCAGTTACTCGGGGGGCCGCACAGATACGCAGTATTTT.

The rearrangement joins TRBV5-1 to TRBJ2-1, with D unclear. V lost 0 bases and J 6 bases, leaving 7 bases between the germline ends. The CDR3 runs to 13 residues. Germline lookup yields CDR1 SGHRS and CDR2 YFSETQ. CDR3 DNA sequence: TGCGCCAGCAGCTTGGTGACCGGCAATGAGCAGTTCTTC. Its translation: CASSLVTGNEQFF.